This TCR beta chain was documented in a study of cytomegalovirus exposure and HLA in healthy donors. Germline values: CDR1 SGHTA, CDR2 FQGNSA. The CDR3 is made up of 16 amino acids. The ends lost 5 bases at V and 1 base at J; junction bases unmatched: 8. Worth noting for this clone: Antigen specificity is unknown.

Study results and caveats: In all likelihood, a cluster of highly shared sequence variants was a sequencing artifact. The study had only CMV serostatus as immune exposure information.

Primers: 60 Vbeta forward and 13 Jbeta reverse. Data came from immunoSEQ multiplex PCR; TCRdb stores just in-frame clones and leaves some out. In the table there are 140,000 to 150,000 clones, 80% of which are singletons. Sequenced input: PBMCs. The clonotype comes from a woman under 40 in good health and CMV-seronegative. The V call is TRBV7-2, the J call TRBJ2-5, with 9 bases aligning to TRBD1. CDR3 amino acids: CASSLDRGWSQETQYF. The CDR3, as DNA: TGTGCCAGCAGCCTGGACAGGGGTTGGTCCCAAGAGACCCAGTACTTC.